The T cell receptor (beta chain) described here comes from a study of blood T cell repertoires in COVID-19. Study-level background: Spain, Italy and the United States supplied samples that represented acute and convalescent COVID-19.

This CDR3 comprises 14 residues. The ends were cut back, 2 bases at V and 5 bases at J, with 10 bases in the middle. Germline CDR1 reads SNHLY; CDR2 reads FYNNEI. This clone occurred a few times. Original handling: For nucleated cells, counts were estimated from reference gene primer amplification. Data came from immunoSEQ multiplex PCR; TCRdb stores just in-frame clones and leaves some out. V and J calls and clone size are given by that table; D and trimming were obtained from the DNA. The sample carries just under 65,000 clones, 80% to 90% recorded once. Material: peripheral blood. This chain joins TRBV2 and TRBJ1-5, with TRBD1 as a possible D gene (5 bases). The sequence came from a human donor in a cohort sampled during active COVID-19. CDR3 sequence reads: CASSERGVDQPQHF. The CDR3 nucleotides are TGTGCCAGCAGTGAACGGGGGGTAGATCAGCCCCAGCATTTT.